This T cell receptor beta chain was captured in a study of cytomegalovirus exposure and HLA in healthy donors. Across the study: An earlier analysis identified 117 million unique TCR beta sequences in 150 million to 200 million T cells. Study results and limitations: In an earlier analysis, productive rearrangement rates for most beta V segments clustered near 87% or 30%.

This CDR3 is built from 16 residues. Germline CDR1 and CDR2: SGHRS and YFSETQ. The V gene lost 3 bases and the J gene lost 6 bases, with 21 bases spanning the gap. PCR was performed using 60 Vbeta and 13 Jbeta primers. Under the authors' procedure: Roughly 76 million unique TCR beta chains, around 10 million of them shared, were counted by a later analysis. This table comes from immunoSEQ multiplex PCR, and its TCRdb copy is limited to in-frame clones, with some not included. V, J and clone size reflect that table, while D and trimming were determined from the DNA. The table includes roughly 140,000 clones, under 90% detected once. Comments on this clone: Its antigen is unknown.

The gene calls are TRBV5-1 and TRBJ1-1, with D hard to call. Sequencing was done on a sample of PBMCs. The source is a boy younger than 10 in good health and CMV-seronegative. Here the CDR3 DNA reads TGCGCCAGCAGCTGGCCCATGGAGTCATTCCCTGCTGAAGCTTTCTTT. It is translated as CASSWPMESFPAEAFF.